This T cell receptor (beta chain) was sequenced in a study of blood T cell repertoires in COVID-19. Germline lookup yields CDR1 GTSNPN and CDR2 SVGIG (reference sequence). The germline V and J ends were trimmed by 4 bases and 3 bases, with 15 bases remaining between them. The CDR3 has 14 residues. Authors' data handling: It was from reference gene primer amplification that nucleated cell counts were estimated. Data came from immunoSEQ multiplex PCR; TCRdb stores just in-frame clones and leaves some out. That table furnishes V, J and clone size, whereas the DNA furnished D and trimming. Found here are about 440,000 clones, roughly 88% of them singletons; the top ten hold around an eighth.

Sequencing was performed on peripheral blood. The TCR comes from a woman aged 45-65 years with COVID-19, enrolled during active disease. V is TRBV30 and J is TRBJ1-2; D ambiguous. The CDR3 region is CAWTADSGYYGYTF. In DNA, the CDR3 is TGTGCCTGGACCGCGGACTCCGGCTACTATGGCTACACCTTC.